A selection of T cell receptor beta chains follows, all from one sample in a study of blood T cell repertoires in COVID-19. This table comes from immunoSEQ multiplex PCR, and its TCRdb copy is limited to in-frame clones, with some not included. Here the sample spans fewer than 200,000 clones, roughly 86% being singletons. Sequences were obtained from peripheral blood. Receptor source: a woman over 75 with COVID-19, enrolled during active disease. The CDR3 runs from the conserved cysteine through the conserved F or W. The order of the fields is CDR3 protein, CDR3 DNA, J gene, clone size, D gene, CDR3 length, V gene. The D gene is left open where the match is weak. Clone size, where shown, is once, few, many, or a class for clones that have expanded.

CASSIRARYNEQFF TGTGCCAGTAGTATCAGGGCCAGATACAATGAGCAGTTCTTC TRBJ2-1 once . 14 TRBV19
CASSGAPDTQYF TGTGCCAGCAGTGGGGCGCCAGATACGCAGTATTTT TRBJ2-3 . . 12 TRBV7-9
CASSWERTTYNEQFF TGTGCCAGCAGCTGGGAGCGGACCACCTACAATGAGCAGTTCTTC TRBJ2-1 . . 15 TRBV5-6
CASSLLGGFEKLFF TGTGCCAGCAGCCTACTCGGGGGTTTTGAAAAACTGTTTTTT TRBJ1-4 . . 14 TRBV3-1/TRBV3-2
CASARQGLQETQYF TGTGCCAGCGCCAGACAGGGCCTCCAAGAGACCCAGTACTTC TRBJ2-5 . TRBD1 14 TRBV5-4
CASSVFPASGGLDTQYF TGTGCCAGCAGCGTTTTCCCCGCTAGCGGGGGACTAGATACGCAGTATTTT TRBJ2-3 . TRBD2 17 TRBV9
CASSLTGGGETQYF TGCGCCAGCAGCTTGACTGGGGGCGGGGAGACCCAGTACTTC TRBJ2-5 . . 14 TRBV5-1
CASSQGLSPIDTQYF TGCGCCAGCAGCCAAGGTCTATCTCCAATAGATACGCAGTATTTT TRBJ2-3 . . 15 TRBV4-3
CASSREGQGGGTNEKLFF TGTGCCAGCAGCAGAGAGGGACAGGGAGGAGGAACTAATGAAAAACTGTTTTTT TRBJ1-4 . . 18 TRBV21-1
CASSPIQGDYGYTF TGTGCCAGCTCACCGATACAGGGCGACTATGGCTACACCTTC TRBJ1-2 . . 14 TRBV18
CASSIGGGKGTYEQYF TGTGCCAGCAGTATAGGGGGCGGGAAGGGGACCTACGAGCAGTACTTC TRBJ2-7 . . 16 TRBV7-9
CASSFYRGTDTQYF TGTGCCAGCAGTTTTTACAGGGGCACAGATACGCAGTATTTT TRBJ2-3 . . 14 TRBV27
CASSPGGYSPLHF TGTGCCAGCAGCCCCGGGGGGTATTCACCCCTCCACTTT TRBJ1-6 . . 13 TRBV5-6
CASSIQGTGVFGGGYTF TGTGCCAGTAGTATACAAGGGACAGGGGTTTTTGGTGGTGGCTACACCTTC TRBJ1-2 . TRBD1 17 TRBV19
CASSFRTGVGYTF TGTGCCAGCAGTTTTCGGACAGGGGTTGGCTACACCTTC TRBJ1-2 . TRBD1 13 TRBV28
CAISVDPGLVYGYTF TGTGCCATCAGCGTGGACCCAGGGCTCGTCTATGGCTACACCTTC TRBJ1-2 . . 15 TRBV10-3